These T cell receptor beta chains were read from a single sample in a study of blood T cells in healthy people across ages. A single record per CDR3 protein comes from TCRdb applying MiXCR to the 5' RACE reads. The sample contains about 290,000 distinct CDR3 sequences, roughly a quarter of which appear only once. The sequencing sample was made of blood. All receptors come from a woman aged 70 to 79 in good health. Both conserved end residues are part of each CDR3. D genes are given only for firm matches. Not all rows give a size; the values are once, few, many and, for expanded clones, a class.

v_call	clone_size	j_call	d_call	cdr3_nt	cdr3_aa
TRBV12-3/TRBV12-4	-	TRBJ2-7	TRBD1	TGTGCCAGCAGTCTAACCGGGACAGGGCCTAATGAGCAGTACTTC	CASSLTGTGPNEQYF
TRBV5-1	few	TRBJ2-1	TRBD2	TGCGCCAGCAGCTGGTCTAGCGGGAGAGAAGAGGAGCAGTTCTTC	CASSWSSGREEEQFF
TRBV3-1	-	TRBJ1-1	-	TGTGCCAGCAGGGACCGTAACACTGAAGCTTTCTTT	CASRDRNTEAFF
TRBV4-2	few	TRBJ2-7	-	TGTGCCAGCAGCCAAGGAAAAGCCCCCGGTTTAGGGACCTACGAGCAGTACTTC	CASSQGKAPGLGTYEQYF
TRBV5-1	-	TRBJ2-1	-	TGCGCCAGCAGCGTCACTACCGGGACATTTAACGATGAGCAGTTCTTC	CASSVTTGTFNDEQFF
TRBV28	-	TRBJ2-3	-	TGTGCCAGCAGTTCTCCAACGACTAGGGGACTCCGAGATACGCAGTATTTT	CASSSPTTRGLRDTQYF
TRBV12-3/TRBV12-4	-	TRBJ2-3	-	TGTGCCAGCAGCTGCGCCACAGATACGCAGTATTTT	CASSCATDTQYF
TRBV7-8	few	TRBJ2-1	-	TGTGCCAGCAGCTTTCGTCGGGATAATTACAATGAGCAGTTCTTC	CASSFRRDNYNEQFF
TRBV20-1	many	TRBJ2-1	TRBD2	TGCAGCAGCGGGAGTAACTACAATGAGCAGTTCTTC	CSSGSNYNEQFF
TRBV4-1	-	TRBJ2-3	-	TGCGCCAGCAGCCCCGGACCGGGACGCCGCACAGATACGCAGTATTTT	CASSPGPGRRTDTQYF
TRBV20-1	-	TRBJ1-1	TRBD1	TGCAGTGCTAGCCGGGACAGGGACGCTTTCTTT	CSASRDRDAFF
TRBV4-1	few	TRBJ2-3	TRBD1	TGCGCCAGCAGCCAGCCGGGACAGGGAGGAGATACGCAGTATTTT	CASSQPGQGGDTQYF
TRBV19	-	TRBJ1-2	-	TGTGCCAGTAGTATAGATGGAGGCAGGGAGTATTCCTTC	CASSIDGGREYSF
TRBV12-3/TRBV12-4	few	TRBJ2-5	-	TGTGCCAGCAGCCACTTGGAGACCCAGTACTTC	CASSHLETQYF
TRBV7-9	-	TRBJ2-5	-	TGTGCCAGCAGCTTCGCCAGGGAGACCCAGTACTTC	CASSFARETQYF
TRBV4-2	-	TRBJ2-7	TRBD2	TGTGCCAGCAGCCAACTGCTTCCTAGCGGGAGCTCGTCCTACGAGCAGTACTTC	CASSQLLPSGSSSYEQYF
TRBV29-1	few	TRBJ2-5	-	TGCAGCGGACAGGGAGGTGAAGAGACCCAGTACTTC	CSGQGGEETQYF
TRBV15	-	TRBJ2-1	-	TGTGCCACCAGCAGAGATCGAGACAATGAGCAGTTCTTC	CATSRDRDNEQFF
TRBV6-5	-	TRBJ1-1	-	TGTGCCAGCAGTTACCAAGGACTTAACACTGAAGCTTTCTTT	CASSYQGLNTEAFF
TRBV7-9	-	TRBJ1-4	TRBD1	TGTGCCAGCCAGAGGATGGGGACAGCAAATGAAAAACTGTTTTTT	CASQRMGTANEKLFF
TRBV12-3/TRBV12-4	few	TRBJ1-5	-	TGTGCCAGCAGTTTATTTGGGATGCCCCAGCATTTT	CASSLFGMPQHF
TRBV20-1	-	TRBJ2-7	TRBD1	TGCAGTACCAGGGGACAGGTAGCCGAGCAGTACTTC	CSTRGQVAEQYF
TRBV29-1	-	TRBJ2-7	-	TGCAGCGTTACCGGACCTAGCTCCGAGCAGTACTTC	CSVTGPSSEQYF
TRBV12-3/TRBV12-4	few	TRBJ1-5	-	TGTGCCAGCAGGCCGGAGGGGAATCAGCCCCAGCATTTT	CASRPEGNQPQHF
TRBV7-3	once	TRBJ2-3	-	TGTGCCAGCAGCTTAACGCGTCTTAACACAGATACGCAGTATTTT	CASSLTRLNTDTQYF
TRBV7-2	-	TRBJ2-5	-	TGTGCCAGCAGCTTAGCCGGGAACGGTGTGGAGACCCAGTACTTC	CASSLAGNGVETQYF
TRBV29-1	-	TRBJ1-1	-	TGCAGCGTTGAAGGGGACCTAAGGGCTTTCTTT	CSVEGDLRAFF
TRBV12-5	few	TRBJ1-5	-	TGTGCTAGTGGCCCGGGTCTTAGCAATCAGCCCCAGCATTTT	CASGPGLSNQPQHF
TRBV14	few	TRBJ2-1	-	TGTGCCAGCAGCCAAGTCCAGAGCCCCTACAATGAGCAGTTCTTC	CASSQVQSPYNEQFF
TRBV28	few	TRBJ1-1	-	TGTGCCAGCAGGGCGGTTCAGAACACTGAAGCTTTCTTT	CASRAVQNTEAFF
TRBV11-2	-	TRBJ2-3	-	TGTGCCAGCAGCCTCATGCGAAGAGACTCAGATACGCAGTATTTT	CASSLMRRDSDTQYF
TRBV27	-	TRBJ1-6	TRBD1	TGTGCCAGCAGTCACCGGGACAGGTATAATTCACCCCTCCACTTT	CASSHRDRYNSPLHF
TRBV12-3/TRBV12-4	-	TRBJ2-1	-	TGTGCCAGCAGTCCGGTCGGAGTGTACAATGAGCAGTTCTTC	CASSPVGVYNEQFF
TRBV29-1	-	TRBJ2-2	TRBD1	TGCAGCGTTGAATACACTAACAGGGGATCCGGGGAGCTGTTTTTT	CSVEYTNRGSGELFF
TRBV29-1	-	TRBJ1-2	-	TGCAGCGTTGGGGCCGGGACGGCCTATGGCTACACCTTC	CSVGAGTAYGYTF
TRBV29-1	few	TRBJ2-3	TRBD2	TGCAGCGTTACCGGGACTAGCGGTCGCCCAGATACGCAGTATTTT	CSVTGTSGRPDTQYF
TRBV4-1	-	TRBJ2-7	-	TGCGCCAGCAGCCAAGATTCAGGGGGGGACTACGAGCAGTACTTC	CASSQDSGGDYEQYF
TRBV20-1	-	TRBJ1-2	-	TGCAGTGCTAGGCATAACCAGGAAAACTATGGCTACACCTTC	CSARHNQENYGYTF
TRBV7-9	-	TRBJ1-5	-	TGTGCCAGCAGCCCCCGGGGGCAGGGAAGTCAGCCCCAGCATTTT	CASSPRGQGSQPQHF
TRBV3-1	-	TRBJ1-5	-	TGTGCCAGCAGCCAAGTCGTTCAGGGGTCCGATCAGCCCCAGCATTTT	CASSQVVQGSDQPQHF
TRBV7-9	-	TRBJ2-5	-	TGTGCCAGCAGCATTGAAGAGACCCAGTACTTC	CASSIEETQYF
TRBV29-1	many	TRBJ2-5	TRBD1	TGCAGCGTAAAGCCCGGGACAGGGGCTTACGAGACCCAGTACTTC	CSVKPGTGAYETQYF
TRBV5-6	-	TRBJ1-4	-	TGTGCCAGCAGCTTTTGGTCGACTAGGTCCAAACTGTTTTTT	CASSFWSTRSKLFF
TRBV19	few	TRBJ1-5	-	TGTGCCAGTATGAACAGGGAGGGCCAGCCCCAGCATTTT	CASMNREGQPQHF
TRBV12-3/TRBV12-4	-	TRBJ2-5	TRBD2	TGTGCCAGCAGTGGCTCCGGGACTAGCGGGATAGCCGGGGAGACCCAGTACTTC	CASSGSGTSGIAGETQYF